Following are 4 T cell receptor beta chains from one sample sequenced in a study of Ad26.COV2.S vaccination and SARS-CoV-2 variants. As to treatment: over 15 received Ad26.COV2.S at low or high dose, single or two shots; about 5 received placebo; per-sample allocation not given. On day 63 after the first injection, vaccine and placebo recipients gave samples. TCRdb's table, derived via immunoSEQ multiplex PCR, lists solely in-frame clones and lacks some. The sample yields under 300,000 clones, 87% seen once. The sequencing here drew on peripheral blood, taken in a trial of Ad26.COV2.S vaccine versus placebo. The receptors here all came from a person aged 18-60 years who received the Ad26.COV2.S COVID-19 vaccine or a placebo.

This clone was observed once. CDR3 region: CAISDLGQVTGELFF. The CDR3 DNA follows: TGTGCCATCAGTGATCTGGGGCAGGTCACCGGGGAGCTGTTTTTT. This chain joins TRBV10-3 and TRBJ2-2; possible D gene TRBD1, 5 bases. Germline CDR1 reads ENHRY; CDR2 reads SYGVKD. Trimming stripped 3 bases from V and 4 bases from J, with 12 bases between. The CDR3 is made up of 15 amino acids.

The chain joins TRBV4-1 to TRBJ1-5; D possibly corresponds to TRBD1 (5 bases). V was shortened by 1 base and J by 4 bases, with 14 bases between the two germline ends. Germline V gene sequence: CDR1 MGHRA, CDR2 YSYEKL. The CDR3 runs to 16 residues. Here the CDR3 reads CASSQVPGQKNQPQHF. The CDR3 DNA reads TGCGCCAGCAGCCAAGTCCCAGGACAAAAAAATCAGCCCCAGCATTTT.

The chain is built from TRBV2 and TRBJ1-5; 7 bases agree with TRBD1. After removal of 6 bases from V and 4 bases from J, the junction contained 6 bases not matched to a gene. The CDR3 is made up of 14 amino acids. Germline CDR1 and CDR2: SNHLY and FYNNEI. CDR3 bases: TGTGCCAGCAGGTGGGGGGACAGAAATCAGCCCCAGCATTTT. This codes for CASRWGDRNQPQHF.

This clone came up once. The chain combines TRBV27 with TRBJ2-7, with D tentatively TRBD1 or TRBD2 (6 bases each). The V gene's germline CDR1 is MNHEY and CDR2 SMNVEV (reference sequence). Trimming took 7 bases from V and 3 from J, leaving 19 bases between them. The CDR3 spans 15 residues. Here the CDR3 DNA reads TGTGCCAGCAACGAACGGGACTGGGACAACTACGAGCAGTACGTC. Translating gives CASNERDWDNYEQYV.